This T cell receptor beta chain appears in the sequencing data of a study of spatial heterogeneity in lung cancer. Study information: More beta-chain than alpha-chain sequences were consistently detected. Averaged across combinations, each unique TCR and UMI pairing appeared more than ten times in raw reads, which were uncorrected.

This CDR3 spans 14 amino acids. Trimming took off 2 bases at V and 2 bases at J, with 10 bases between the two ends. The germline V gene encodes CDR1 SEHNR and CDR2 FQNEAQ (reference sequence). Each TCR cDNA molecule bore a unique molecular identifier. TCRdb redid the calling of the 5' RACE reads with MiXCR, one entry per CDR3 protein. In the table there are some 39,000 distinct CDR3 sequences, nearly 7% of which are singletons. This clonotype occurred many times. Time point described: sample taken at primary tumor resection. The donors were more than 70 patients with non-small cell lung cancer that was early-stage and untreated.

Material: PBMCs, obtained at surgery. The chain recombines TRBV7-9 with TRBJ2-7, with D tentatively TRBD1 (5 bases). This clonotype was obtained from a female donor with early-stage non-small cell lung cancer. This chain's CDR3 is CASSLHSGTYEQYF. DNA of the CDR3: TGTGCCAGCAGCTTACACTCAGGGACCTACGAGCAGTACTTC.